The T cell receptor (beta chain) under discussion was sequenced for a study of blood T cell repertoires in COVID-19. This CDR3 spans 16 amino acids. The V and J ends lost 0 bases and 5 bases respectively, with 16 bases between them. Germline V gene data show CDR1 as LGHNA and CDR2 as YNFKEQ. Assay: immunoSEQ multiplex PCR; the TCRdb copy retains only in-frame clones and omits some. The top ten hold around 6.5% of the sample, which has approximately 150,000 clones, 80% to 90% seen once. This chain links TRBV4-2 with TRBJ2-5; D might be TRBD1 (6 bases). The sample taken for sequencing was peripheral blood. The clonotype was recovered from an elderly man with acute or convalescent COVID-19. CDR3 bases: TGTGCCAGCAGCCAAGAACCAGGGGACATGCTGGAGACCCAGTACTTC. It codes for CASSQEPGDMLETQYF.